One and the same sample provided the 26 T cell receptor beta chains below, sequenced in a study of T cells after yellow fever vaccination (dated by TCRdb to 2018 to 2020). The treatment or condition label here, explained by the study, means: live attenuated yellow fever vaccine strain. Libraries came from 5' RACE. Data came from an Illumina HiSeq 2500. TCRdb reprocessing: public reads trimmed at Q25 with fastp, clones called with MiXCR, in-frame beta chains kept. For every CDR3 protein sequence, its rows merge into one entry that carries the most common genes and DNA. The sample data list under 40,000 distinct CDR3 sequences, and 6.5% to 8% of these were observed just once. Together, the top ten hold roughly 22% of the sample. The material was PBMCs, either bulk or a sorted T-cell subset (CD4+, CD8+, memory, or dextramer-sorted; not recorded which), obtained on the day of the first yellow fever vaccination. Receptors were obtained from a man in his late teens or twenties who received the YFV17D yellow fever vaccine.

There are many counts of this clonotype. This chain joins TRBV12-3 or TRBV12-4 and TRBJ2-7; D is unresolved. This CDR3 is 12 amino acids long. Deletions cut 8 bases from V and 8 bases from J, with 16 bases between. DNA of the CDR3: TGTGCCAGCGGGGATCCCAGAAACAAGCAGTACTTC. Translating it yields CASGDPRNKQYF.

This clonotype was seen many times. The CDR3 sequence: CASSLSPGQYEQYV. The CDR3 DNA follows: TGCGCCAGCAGCTTAAGTCCCGGGCAGTACGAGCAGTACGTC. The rearrangement uses TRBV5-1 and TRBJ2-7; D gene uncertain. This CDR3 contains 14 residues. Germline values: CDR1 SGHRS, CDR2 YFSETQ. The ends were cut back, 2 bases at V and 4 bases at J, with 13 bases in the middle.

This clonotype was recorded at least ten times. The CDR3 protein is CASAPQGTEAFF. The CDR3 DNA reads as TGTGCCAGCGCCCCCCAAGGCACTGAAGCTTTCTTT. The chain couples TRBV6-6 to TRBJ1-1; D not certain. The V and J ends lost 8 bases and 4 bases respectively, with 11 bases between them. Germline CDR1 reads MNHNY; CDR2 reads SVGAGI (reference sequence). This CDR3 is 12 amino acids long.

This clonotype appeared a few times. J is TRBJ2-7 and V is TRBV25-1; weak D call: TRBD1 (5 bases). The V and J ends lost 1 base and 3 bases respectively, with 22 bases between them. Germline V gene data show CDR1 as MGHDK and CDR2 as SYGVNS. This CDR3 spans 18 amino acids. The CDR3 here is CASSEFTPGQTVNYEQYF. CDR3 coding DNA: TGTGCCAGCAGTGAATTCACACCCGGGCAGACAGTGAACTACGAGCAGTACTTC.

This clonotype was detected many times. The rearrangement uses TRBV5-1 and TRBJ2-1, with 14 bases lining up with TRBD2. The germline CDR1 and CDR2 sequences are SGHRS and YFSETQ. This CDR3 is built from 17 residues. Trimming removed 4 bases from V and 7 bases from J; junction bases left unmatched: 10. CDR3 DNA: TGCGCCAGCAGCACCGGCAGACTAGCGGGGGGGGTAAATGAGCAGTTCTTC. It specifies CASSTGRLAGGVNEQFF.

The chain employs TRBV11-2 and TRBJ2-1; 7 bases are a match to TRBD2. V dropped 5 bases and J dropped 3; count of bases not matched to a gene: 10. Germline CDR1 is SGHAT and CDR2 is FQNNGV. The CDR3 covers 16 residues. The CDR3 loop reads CASSTRLASSYNEQFF. In nucleotides, the CDR3 is TGTGCCAGCAGCACAAGACTAGCTTCAAGCTACAATGAGCAGTTCTTC.

Only a few counts were recorded for this clonotype. One base away lies a much larger clone, so this may be a sequencing read error. The chain links TRBV20-1 to TRBJ2-5, with a weak D call TRBD2 (7 bases). Per germline, CDR1 DFQATT and CDR2 SNEGSKA (reference sequence). CDR3 length: 15 residues. The V gene lost 3 bases and the J gene lost 5 bases, with 19 bases spanning the gap. In nucleotides, the CDR3 is TGCAGTGCTAGTCCCCGGGGGGCTACTTGTGAGACCCAGTACTTC. Protein product: CSASPRGATCETQYF.

The chain combines TRBV7-9 with TRBJ2-3, with 7 nucleotides matching TRBD2. Losses at the gene ends were 4 bases for V and 4 bases for J; bases not matched to a gene: 8. CDR3 length: 15 residues. Germline V CDR1 and CDR2: SEHNR, FQNEAQ (reference sequence). The CDR3 region has the DNA TGTGCCAGCAGCTCGAGACTAGCTTTGGCAGATACGCAGTATTTT. It translates to CASSSRLALADTQYF.

This clonotype was seen repeatedly, ten times or more. The chain has TRBV27 and TRBJ2-5, with TRBD1 as a possible D gene (6 bases). V lost 6 bases and J 7 bases, leaving 15 bases between the germline ends. CDR3 length: 13 amino acids. Germline CDR1 and CDR2: MNHEY and SMNVEV (reference sequence). CDR3 loop: CASRTYRVGTQYF. As DNA, the CDR3 is TGTGCCAGCAGAACCTACAGGGTGGGGACCCAGTACTTC.

This clonotype came up a few times. The V call is TRBV11-2, the J call TRBJ2-1, with TRBD1 matching over 7 bases. The germline V gene encodes CDR1 SGHAT and CDR2 FQNNGV. This CDR3 has 14 amino acids. V lost 5 bases and J lost 7; bases outside the gene matches: 8. The CDR3 region is CASSPGTVENEQFF. The CDR3 DNA reads as TGTGCCAGCAGCCCCGGGACAGTGGAAAATGAGCAGTTCTTC.

This clonotype was seen many times. J is TRBJ2-2 and V is TRBV9; 8 bases line up with TRBD1. CDR3 length equals 14 residues. The junction had 2 bases not matched to a gene; V was cut back by 1 base and J by 6 bases. CDR1 is SGDLS and CDR2 is YYNGEE in the germline V gene. CDR3 nucleotide sequence: TGTGCCAGCAGCGTACAGGGGGCGCCCGGGGAGCTGTTTTTT. The encoded protein is CASSVQGAPGELFF.

This clonotype has at least ten counts. The CDR3 nucleotides are TGTGCCAGCAGTCCTACAGGGAGAGGCTACACCTTC. Translation gives CASSPTGRGYTF. V and J are TRBV27 and TRBJ1-2, with TRBD1 as a possible D gene (6 bases). The CDR3 totals 12 residues. Trimming took off 5 bases at V and 8 bases at J, with 12 bases between the two ends. Looked up from germline, CDR1 is MNHEY and CDR2 is SMNVEV (reference sequence).

The sample holds many counts of this clonotype. This chain connects TRBV28 to TRBJ1-2; tentatively, D is TRBD1 (5 bases). Germline CDR1 and CDR2: MDHEN and SYDVKM. The CDR3 has 12 amino acids. V shed 6 bases and J shed 5 bases, with 10 bases lying between them. CDR3: CASSAGHYGYTF. The CDR3 nucleotides are TGTGCCAGCAGCGCGGGGCATTATGGCTACACCTTC.

Many counts were recorded for this clonotype. The CDR3 protein is CASNPRLGQDEQFF. The CDR3 nucleotides read TGTGCCAGCAACCCTAGGTTGGGGCAGGATGAGCAGTTCTTC. This chain links TRBV7-2 with TRBJ2-1; maybe TRBD1 (5 bases). V was cut by 7 bases and J by 8 bases, with 18 bases left in between. Germline V CDR1 and CDR2: SGHTA, FQGNSA. This CDR3 has 14 residues.

This clonotype was observed at least ten times. The V and J genes are TRBV7-9 and TRBJ2-1, with 11 positions matching TRBD1. The germline gives CDR1 SEHNR, CDR2 FQNEAQ (reference sequence). Germline trimming cut 6 bases from V and 9 bases from J; bases unmatched to any gene: 10. The CDR3 loop spans 15 amino acids. The CDR3 here is CASRAPGQGAGEQFF. The CDR3, as DNA: TGTGCCAGCAGGGCCCCCGGACAGGGGGCTGGTGAGCAGTTCTTC.

The sample holds many counts of this clonotype. The genes are TRBV5-1 and TRBJ2-2, with D unclear. Trimming removed 6 bases at V and 0 bases at J, with 9 bases between. Germline V gene sequence: CDR1 SGHRS, CDR2 YFSETQ. There are 14 residues in the CDR3. DNA of the CDR3: TGCGCCAGCATGGTGGCGACGAACACCGGGGAGCTGTTTTTT. Encoded protein: CASMVATNTGELFF.

This clonotype has at least ten counts. This chain connects TRBV6-1 to TRBJ1-5; no firm D call. V gave up 6 bases and J gave up 4 bases, with 10 bases separating them. The CDR3 totals 13 residues. The germline V gene has CDR1 MNHNS and CDR2 SASEGT. CDR3 sequence: CASRGRANQPQHF. For the CDR3, the DNA is TGTGCCAGCAGAGGAAGGGCTAATCAGCCCCAGCATTTT.

This clonotype was detected many times. V gene TRBV4-3 combines with J gene TRBJ1-4; TRBD1 aligns across 9 bases. The length of the CDR3 is 17 residues. CDR1 is LGHNA, CDR2 YSLEER, per germline. V was clipped by 2 bases and J by 8 bases; unmatched bases: 12. The CDR3 reads CASSQQPRQGGREKLFF. The CDR3 region has the DNA TGCGCCAGCAGCCAACAACCGCGACAGGGGGGACGAGAAAAACTGTTTTTT.

This clonotype has a count of ten or more. This chain connects TRBV3-1 to TRBJ1-6; D gene unclear. V dropped 1 base and J dropped 9 bases, with 10 bases sitting between them. Germline assignment: CDR1 LGHDT and CDR2 YNNKEL (reference sequence). This CDR3 is 14 amino acids long. The CDR3 reads CASSQVIQSSPLHF. CDR3 bases: TGTGCCAGCAGCCAAGTGATCCAGTCTTCACCCCTCCACTTT.

This clonotype was seen at least ten times. This chain connects TRBV7-3 to TRBJ2-7; 9 bases agree with TRBD1. The CDR3 extends over 13 amino acids. Germline V gene data show CDR1 as SGHTA and CDR2 as FQGTGA. The ends lost 5 bases at V and 8 bases at J; junction bases unmatched: 7. The CDR3 reads CASSPGQGSKQYF. In DNA form, the CDR3 reads TGTGCCAGCAGCCCTGGACAGGGGAGTAAGCAGTACTTC.

This clonotype was seen ten or more times. The chain couples TRBV4-2 to TRBJ2-1; 12 nucleotides align to TRBD2. Looked up from germline, CDR1 is LGHNA and CDR2 is YNFKEQ. The CDR3 consists of 18 residues. J was trimmed by 7 bases and V by 1 base; bases with no gene match: 11. The CDR3 DNA follows: TGTGCCAGCAGCCAAGGTCCTAGCGGGGGGGGGCTCTATAATGAGCAGTTCTTC. Translated, it gives CASSQGPSGGGLYNEQFF.

This clonotype was picked up many times. V and J are TRBV6-4 and TRBJ1-1; D may be TRBD1 (5 bases). The germline V and J ends were trimmed by 8 bases and 0 bases, with 10 bases remaining between them. The length of the CDR3 is 13 residues. Per germline, CDR1 MRHNA and CDR2 SNTAGT. As DNA, the CDR3 is TGTGCCAGCGGGGTGGACATGAACACTGAAGCTTTCTTT. This translates into CASGVDMNTEAFF.

Ten or more counts support this clonotype. The rearrangement joins TRBV3-1 to TRBJ1-1; D gene ambiguous. The V and J ends lost 2 bases and 1 base respectively, with 8 bases between them. CDR1 LGHDT and CDR2 YNNKEL come from the germline V gene (reference sequence). The CDR3 extends over 14 amino acids. Written as DNA, the CDR3 is TGTGCCAGCAGCCAATCATATAAGAACACTGAAGCTTTCTTT. It yields the protein CASSQSYKNTEAFF.

In its sample, this clonotype was seen a few times. The chain carries TRBV7-3 and TRBJ2-3, with TRBD2 matching over 8 bases. CDR1 and CDR2 (germline): SGHTA, FQGTGA. The V gene end was trimmed by 4 bases and the J gene end by 1 base; junction bases not matched to a gene: 7. The CDR3 consists of 16 residues. The CDR3 region is CASSSGLADGTDTQYF. The CDR3 nucleotides read TGTGCCAGCAGCTCTGGACTAGCCGATGGCACAGATACGCAGTATTTT.

This clonotype occurred many times. The chain combines TRBV6-2 or TRBV6-3 with TRBJ2-1, with 13 nucleotides matching TRBD2. Germline V gives CDR1 MNHEY, CDR2 SVGEGT. Trimming cost V 4 bases and J 3 bases; bases outside gene matches: 0. This CDR3 region has 15 residues. As DNA, the CDR3 is TGTGCCAGCAGTTGGACTAGCGGGGGCTACAATGAGCAGTTCTTC. The encoded protein is CASSWTSGGYNEQFF.

This clonotype occurred many times. V is TRBV6-5 and J is TRBJ1-2, with 9 bases that match TRBD1. The ends lost 0 bases at V and 8 bases at J; junction bases unmatched: 7. This CDR3 spans 15 amino acids. The germline V gene has CDR1 MNHEY and CDR2 SVGAGI. The CDR3 is CASSYSRTGVKGYTF. CDR3 DNA sequence: TGTGCCAGCAGTTACTCCCGGACAGGGGTTAAAGGCTACACCTTC.